These T cell receptor beta chains were read from a single sample in a study of regulatory T cells in long-lasting Graves disease. TCRdb itself ran the multiplex PCR reads through MiXCR, one entry per CDR3 protein. This table holds a few hundred thousand distinct CDR3 sequences, 18% found once. These data were also reused for a study on T cells in Graves' hyperthyroidism and ophthalmopathy.

This sample comprised peripheral blood mononuclear cells (PBMCs), obtained at new diagnosis, from a patient treated with antithyroid drugs. These receptors came from a woman aged 25 to 39 with Graves disease. Each CDR3 is given with its conserved first and last residue. Each record gives: D gene, clone size, V gene, J gene, CDR3 protein, CDR3 DNA. The D gene is left open where the match is weak. The size field is filled for only some rows; it gives once, few, many or a size class.

d_gene: .; abundance: few; v_gene: TRBV19; j_gene: TRBJ1-6; CDR3aa: CASSRQNNSPLHF; CDR3nt: TGTGCCAGTAGCCGGCAGAATAATTCACCCCTCCACTTT
d_gene: TRBD2; abundance: many; v_gene: TRBV9; j_gene: TRBJ2-5; CDR3aa: CASSVATGGLAKETQYF; CDR3nt: TGTGCCAGCAGCGTAGCTACTGGTGGACTAGCTAAGGAGACCCAGTACTTC
d_gene: TRBD2; abundance: many; v_gene: TRBV15; j_gene: TRBJ2-1; CDR3aa: CATSRDSGGANEQFF; CDR3nt: TGTGCCACCAGCAGGGATAGCGGGGGGGCAAATGAGCAGTTCTTC
d_gene: .; abundance: .; v_gene: TRBV9; j_gene: TRBJ2-5; CDR3aa: CASSVDGRRQETQYF; CDR3nt: TGTGCCAGCAGCGTAGACGGGCGCAGGCAAGAGACCCAGTACTTC
d_gene: .; abundance: many; v_gene: TRBV7-2; j_gene: TRBJ2-3; CDR3aa: CASSFQGSTDTQYF; CDR3nt: TGTGCCAGCAGCTTTCAGGGGTCCACAGATACGCAGTATTTT
d_gene: .; abundance: many; v_gene: TRBV5-1; j_gene: TRBJ1-6; CDR3aa: CASSHQGVNSPLHF; CDR3nt: TGTGCCAGCAGCCACCAGGGAGTTAATTCACCCCTCCACTTT
d_gene: .; abundance: many; v_gene: TRBV5-6; j_gene: TRBJ1-5; CDR3aa: CASSLFYGFNSNQPQHF; CDR3nt: TGTGCCAGCAGCTTGTTTTACGGATTTAATAGCAATCAGCCCCAGCATTTT
d_gene: .; abundance: many; v_gene: TRBV14; j_gene: TRBJ1-2; CDR3aa: CASSQPGSWNGYTF; CDR3nt: TGTGCCAGCAGCCAACCGGGATCTTGGAATGGCTACACCTTC
d_gene: .; abundance: few; v_gene: TRBV19; j_gene: TRBJ2-7; CDR3aa: CASSTRRGDNEQYF; CDR3nt: TGTGCCAGTAGTACCCGCAGGGGCGACAACGAGCAGTACTTC
d_gene: .; abundance: .; v_gene: TRBV7-2; j_gene: TRBJ2-7; CDR3aa: CASSLDGTELREQYF; CDR3nt: TGTGCCAGCAGCTTAGATGGGACGGAGCTTAGGGAGCAGTACTTC
d_gene: .; abundance: many; v_gene: TRBV6-1; j_gene: TRBJ2-5; CDR3aa: CASKLVVGETQYF; CDR3nt: TGTGCCAGCAAACTAGTGGTAGGGGAGACCCAGTACTTC
d_gene: TRBD1; abundance: .; v_gene: TRBV7-2; j_gene: TRBJ2-1; CDR3aa: CASSLRGQGNEQFF; CDR3nt: TGTGCCAGCAGCTTAAGGGGACAGGGCAATGAGCAGTTCTTC
d_gene: TRBD1; abundance: many; v_gene: TRBV10-1; j_gene: TRBJ2-7; CDR3aa: CASSESGTALAEQYF; CDR3nt: TGCGCCAGCAGTGAGTCCGGGACAGCATTGGCCGAGCAGTACTTC
d_gene: TRBD2; abundance: many; v_gene: TRBV12-3/TRBV12-4; j_gene: TRBJ2-3; CDR3aa: CASSLRLSSWGGDTDTQYF; CDR3nt: TGTGCCAGCAGCCTTCGATTATCATCCTGGGGGGGGGACACAGATACGCAGTATTTT
d_gene: TRBD1; abundance: many; v_gene: TRBV7-9; j_gene: TRBJ1-2; CDR3aa: CASNPPQGAKIHGYTF; CDR3nt: TGTGCCAGCAACCCACCACAGGGGGCGAAGATTCATGGCTACACCTTC
d_gene: TRBD1; abundance: .; v_gene: TRBV20-1; j_gene: TRBJ2-3; CDR3aa: CSAIGTGSSTDTQYF; CDR3nt: TGCAGTGCAATCGGGACAGGGAGTAGCACAGATACGCAGTATTTT
d_gene: TRBD2; abundance: many; v_gene: TRBV7-2; j_gene: TRBJ2-5; CDR3aa: CASSLEGLAEETQYF; CDR3nt: TGTGCCAGCAGCTTAGAGGGGCTAGCGGAAGAGACCCAGTACTTC
d_gene: TRBD2; abundance: .; v_gene: TRBV14; j_gene: TRBJ2-1; CDR3aa: CASSQEGLVNEQFF; CDR3nt: TGTGCCAGCAGCCAAGAGGGACTAGTGAATGAGCAGTTCTTC
d_gene: TRBD1; abundance: many; v_gene: TRBV10-3; j_gene: TRBJ1-2; CDR3aa: CASFHGQGDYGYTF; CDR3nt: TGTGCCTCTTTCCATGGACAGGGGGACTATGGCTACACCTTC
d_gene: .; abundance: many; v_gene: TRBV20-1; j_gene: TRBJ2-1; CDR3aa: CSARDQQGMFHEQFF; CDR3nt: TGCAGTGCTAGAGATCAACAGGGAATGTTCCATGAGCAGTTCTTC
d_gene: .; abundance: few; v_gene: TRBV20-1; j_gene: TRBJ2-6; CDR3aa: CSARERYKGRSSGANVLTF; CDR3nt: TGCAGTGCTAGAGAACGTTACAAAGGACGGTCCTCTGGGGCCAACGTCCTGACTTTC
d_gene: .; abundance: .; v_gene: TRBV7-2; j_gene: TRBJ2-3; CDR3aa: CASSLPLEWDTQYF; CDR3nt: TGTGCCAGCAGCTTGCCACTGGAGTGGGATACGCAGTATTTT
d_gene: .; abundance: few; v_gene: TRBV5-4; j_gene: TRBJ1-1; CDR3aa: CASSQPDSSTEAFF; CDR3nt: TGTGCCAGCAGCCAGCCCGACTCCTCCACTGAAGCTTTCTTT
d_gene: .; abundance: .; v_gene: TRBV11-2; j_gene: TRBJ2-2; CDR3aa: CASSYYRGGTGELFF; CDR3nt: TGTGCCAGCAGCTATTACAGGGGGGGCACCGGGGAGCTGTTTTTT
d_gene: TRBD1; abundance: many; v_gene: TRBV20-1; j_gene: TRBJ2-1; CDR3aa: CSAGRTGRSYNEQFF; CDR3nt: TGCAGTGCAGGACGGACAGGGCGCTCCTACAATGAGCAGTTCTTC
d_gene: .; abundance: few; v_gene: TRBV6-2/TRBV6-3; j_gene: TRBJ2-1; CDR3aa: CASVGIYGEQFF; CDR3nt: TGTGCCAGCGTCGGAATATACGGTGAGCAGTTCTTC
d_gene: .; abundance: many; v_gene: TRBV4-1; j_gene: TRBJ1-5; CDR3aa: CASSHLWQFNQPQHF; CDR3nt: TGCGCCAGCAGCCACCTTTGGCAGTTCAATCAGCCCCAGCATTTT
d_gene: .; abundance: many; v_gene: TRBV5-5; j_gene: TRBJ1-5; CDR3aa: CASSLGPLWTTFQPQHF; CDR3nt: TGCGCCAGCAGCTTGGGTCCACTGTGGACGACGTTTCAGCCCCAGCATTTT
d_gene: .; abundance: few; v_gene: TRBV7-9; j_gene: TRBJ2-6; CDR3aa: CASSLGLAGVGANVLTF; CDR3nt: TGTGCCAGCAGCTTAGGGTTGGCCGGGGTCGGGGCCAACGTCCTGACTTTC
d_gene: .; abundance: many; v_gene: TRBV4-1; j_gene: TRBJ1-5; CDR3aa: CASSQGTRRASGNQPQHF; CDR3nt: TGCGCCAGCAGCCAAGGAACTCGGAGGGCGTCTGGCAATCAGCCCCAGCATTTT
d_gene: .; abundance: few; v_gene: TRBV2; j_gene: TRBJ1-3; CDR3aa: CASTRGGSGNTIYF; CDR3nt: TGTGCCAGCACCAGAGGAGGGTCTGGAAACACCATATATTTT
d_gene: .; abundance: many; v_gene: TRBV15; j_gene: TRBJ1-1; CDR3aa: CATSRGWSGSGGNTEAFF; CDR3nt: TGTGCCACCAGCAGAGGTTGGTCAGGGTCTGGGGGGAACACTGAAGCTTTCTTT
d_gene: .; abundance: many; v_gene: TRBV7-9; j_gene: TRBJ1-1; CDR3aa: CASSHGGSNTEAFF; CDR3nt: TGTGCCAGCAGCCACGGTGGATCGAACACTGAAGCTTTCTTT
d_gene: .; abundance: many; v_gene: TRBV6-2/TRBV6-3; j_gene: TRBJ2-5; CDR3aa: CASSYSGQGETQYF; CDR3nt: TGTGCCAGCAGTTACTCAGGGCAGGGGGAGACCCAGTACTTC